Given below is one T cell receptor beta chain in context. The V gene lost 6 bases and the J gene lost 7 bases, with 9 bases spanning the gap. This CDR3 is 11 amino acids long. This sample is drawn from a study of blood T cell repertoires in COVID-19. Background on the study: Material from acute and convalescent COVID-19 was sourced from the United States, Italy and Spain. From T cells, B-cell-depleted T cells, or PBMCs came the material, which was cDNA or gDNA.

Authors' data handling: How many nucleated cells were present was estimated from reference gene primer amplification. The protocol was immunoSEQ multiplex PCR, while the TCRdb copy is restricted to in-frame clones and leaves out a portion. V and J calls and clone size follow that table, whereas D and trimming were derived from the DNA. The sample yields 13,000 or so clones, roughly three quarters seen once. This sequence originates from a human donor in a cohort sampled during active COVID-19. V gene TRBV12-3 or TRBV12-4 combines with J gene TRBJ1-1; D remains ambiguous. The sequencing sample was made of peripheral blood. The chain's CDR3 is CASRLLNEAFF. In nucleotides, the CDR3 is TGTGCCAGCAGACTTCTAAATGAAGCTTTCTTT.